This T cell receptor beta chain was obtained from a study of Ad26.COV2.S vaccination and SARS-CoV-2 variants. For the study at large: Doses of Ad26.COV2.S were injected into muscle once or twice, 56 days apart.

The data were produced by immunoSEQ multiplex PCR, yet TCRdb's version contains in-frame clones alone and is incomplete. Of hundreds of thousands of clones listed, around 86% are singletons. Treatment meaning: approximately 18 received Ad26.COV2.S at low or high dose, single or two shots; 5 received placebo; per-sample allocation not given. The samples date from day 63 after the first vaccine or placebo injection. An adult donor aged 18-55 years was enrolled in Boston. This CDR3 region has 17 residues. V lost 3 bases to trimming and J lost 2 bases, with 20 bases between them. CDR1 is SGHAT, CDR2 FQNNGV, per germline.

The sequence came from a person aged 18-60 years who received the Ad26.COV2.S COVID-19 vaccine or a placebo. V is TRBV11-2 and J is TRBJ2-7, with D perhaps matching TRBD1 (6 bases). The sample in question was peripheral blood, obtained in a trial of Ad26.COV2.S vaccine versus placebo. CDR3 in DNA: TGTGCCAGCAGCTTTCCCCTGACAGGCCATCGGACCTACGAGCAGTACTTC. It is translated as CASSFPLTGHRTYEQYF.